This is a list of T cell receptor beta chains from one sample in a study of blood T cell repertoires in COVID-19. Some clones are missing from TCRdb's copy, which holds only in-frame ones; the method was immunoSEQ multiplex PCR. The sample records 350,000 to 500,000 clones, 80% to 90% being singletons. Sample: peripheral blood. Receptor source: a man younger than 30 with COVID-19, enrolled during active disease. Each CDR3 is given with its conserved first and last residue. Each record gives: V gene, D gene, clone size, J gene, CDR3 DNA, CDR3 protein. The D gene is left open where the match is weak. Clone size is not always given. Where it is, it says once, few, many or a class for expanded clones.

TRBV6-5	TRBD2	NA	TRBJ2-3	TGTGCCAGCAGGTCGGGGGGGCTGGATACGCAGTATTTT	CASRSGGLDTQYF
TRBV7-9	TRBD1	NA	TRBJ1-2	TGTGCCAGCAGCCCCGGACAGGGGGCAGTGTATGGCTACACCTTC	CASSPGQGAVYGYTF
TRBV5-5	TRBD1	NA	TRBJ2-5	TGTGCCAGCAGCACACCGACAGGGAAGGAGACCCAGTACTTC	CASSTPTGKETQYF
TRBV6-1	NA	NA	TRBJ1-2	TGTGCCAGCAGTGAGGAGCGGGGGTATGGCTACACCTTC	CASSEERGYGYTF
TRBV19	NA	once	TRBJ1-2	TGTGCCAGTAGTATCCTTCTGGGGACGGAGGCGGGAGAAGATGGCTACACCTTC	CASSILLGTEAGEDGYTF
TRBV19	NA	NA	TRBJ1-2	TGTGCCAGTAGTGAACAGGGCGGTATTACCTATGGCTACACCTTC	CASSEQGGITYGYTF
TRBV5-1	TRBD2	NA	TRBJ2-3	TGCGCCAGCAGCCCTCGGGGGTCTAGCGGATTAATAGATACGCAGTATTTT	CASSPRGSSGLIDTQYF
TRBV2	TRBD1	NA	TRBJ1-5	TGTGCCAGCAGTGGAGGGACAGGGGTTGGTCAGCCCCAGCATTTT	CASSGGTGVGQPQHF
TRBV6-5	NA	NA	TRBJ1-2	TGTGCCAGCAGTTCTCCGGGTCTTCCAGGGGACTATGGCTACACCTTC	CASSSPGLPGDYGYTF
TRBV5-4	NA	NA	TRBJ1-4	TGTGCCAGCAGCTCAAGAGCCGGGAGAGATGAAAAACTGTTTTTT	CASSSRAGRDEKLFF
TRBV27	NA	once	TRBJ2-7	TGTGCCAGCATAGGGAGTCCGAGCGAGCAGTACTTC	CASIGSPSEQYF
TRBV27	TRBD1	NA	TRBJ1-3	TGTGCCAGCAGGGGCGGGACAGGACAACGAAACACCATATATTTT	CASRGGTGQRNTIYF
TRBV19	TRBD1	once	TRBJ2-5	TGTGCCACCCTCGGACGGGACAGGGGAGAGGAGACCCAGTACTTC	CATLGRDRGEETQYF
TRBV18	TRBD1	once	TRBJ2-2	TGTGCCAGCTCACCACGGACAGGGACGAACACCGGGGAGCTGTTTTTT	CASSPRTGTNTGELFF
TRBV5-5	TRBD1	NA	TRBJ1-1	TGTGCCAGCAGCTCGAAGACAGGGCATACTGAAGCTTTCTTT	CASSSKTGHTEAFF
TRBV5-4	NA	NA	TRBJ1-3	TGTGCCAGCAGCTTTGGAGGATCCGGAAACACCATATATTTT	CASSFGGSGNTIYF
TRBV7-9	NA	NA	TRBJ1-5	TGTGCCAGCAGCTTGGGGGGAAAAAGTCAGCCCCAGCATTTT	CASSLGGKSQPQHF
TRBV5-4	NA	NA	TRBJ1-6	TGTGCCAGCAGCGATAGTAGCTCCTATAATTCACCCCTCCACTTT	CASSDSSSYNSPLHF
TRBV19	NA	NA	TRBJ2-1	TGTGCCAGTAGTACGGGGTGGAGGGTCGGCAATGAGCAGTTCTTC	CASSTGWRVGNEQFF
TRBV12-3/TRBV12-4	NA	NA	TRBJ1-3	TGTGCCAGCAGTTTGCGGGGTGGAAACACCATATATTTT	CASSLRGGNTIYF
TRBV19	NA	NA	TRBJ2-1	TGTGCCAGCATCCAACTTGGTGAGCAGTTCTTC	CASIQLGEQFF
TRBV5-4	TRBD1	once	TRBJ1-2	TGTGCCAGCAGCCCTCGACAGGGGGCCTACTATGGCTACACCTTC	CASSPRQGAYYGYTF
TRBV3-1/TRBV3-2	NA	NA	TRBJ1-5	TGTGCCAGCAGCCAAGATACTGGCAATCAGCCCCAGCATTTT	CASSQDTGNQPQHF
TRBV2	TRBD2	NA	TRBJ2-1	TGTGCCAGCAGTGGGAGGCTAGCGGGGGGGCGCAATGAGCAGTTCTTC	CASSGRLAGGRNEQFF
TRBV14	NA	NA	TRBJ1-2	TGTGCCAGCAGCCAAGCGGCCAGGTCCACTGGCTACACCTTC	CASSQAARSTGYTF
TRBV5-5	NA	NA	TRBJ1-1	TGTGCCAGCAGCTTGCAAGGGAGCACTGAAGCTTTCTTT	CASSLQGSTEAFF
TRBV6-6	NA	NA	TRBJ1-2	TGTGCCAGCAGTTACGGCGGCGGCGGCTACACCTTC	CASSYGGGGYTF
TRBV6-5	NA	NA	TRBJ1-3	TGTGCCAGCAGTTACTCTTCTAGCTCTGGAAACACCATATATTTT	CASSYSSSSGNTIYF
TRBV5-6	NA	NA	TRBJ2-1	TGTGCCAGCAGCTTGGGTGGGACAAACTCCTACAATGAGCAGTTCTTC	CASSLGGTNSYNEQFF
TRBV5-6	TRBD1	NA	TRBJ2-5	TGTGCCAGCAGCCCGTTTGACAGGGTGGAGACCCAGTACTTC	CASSPFDRVETQYF
TRBV13	NA	NA	TRBJ2-1	TGTGCCAGCAGCCCCACTACAGGTGGGACCTACAATGAGCAGTTCTTC	CASSPTTGGTYNEQFF
TRBV5-1	NA	NA	TRBJ2-7	TGCGCCAGCAGCCCCGGACAGCCCAGCTCCTACGAGCAGTACTTC	CASSPGQPSSYEQYF
TRBV19	NA	once	TRBJ1-6	TGTGCCAGTAGTGGGCGGGGAAGTTCACCCCTCCACTTT	CASSGRGSSPLHF
TRBV7-9	TRBD1	NA	TRBJ2-6	TGTGCCAGCAGCTTTCCACAGGGGGCCGATGGGGCCAACGTCCTGACTTTC	CASSFPQGADGANVLTF
TRBV5-1	TRBD2	NA	TRBJ2-5	TGCGCCAGCAGCGGGGGTAGCGGGAGAGGGGTAGTCACCCAGTACTTC	CASSGGSGRGVVTQYF
TRBV5-1	TRBD1	NA	TRBJ1-1	TGCGCCAGCAGATCGACGGGGGCAGGGGGCCTCACTAACACTGAAGCTTTCTTT	CASRSTGAGGLTNTEAFF
TRBV7-5	NA	NA	TRBJ2-7	TGTGTCACCCAACTCGAGCAGTACTTC	CVTQLEQYF
TRBV28	NA	NA	TRBJ2-4	TGTGCCAGCAGTCCCCCCGGGTTCTTCGGCATTCAGTACTTC	CASSPPGFFGIQYF
TRBV15	NA	NA	TRBJ1-1	TGTGCCACCAGCAGAGATCGGCAGGCCGGCGTGGGAGCTTTCTTT	CATSRDRQAGVGAFF
TRBV6-5	NA	NA	TRBJ2-7	TGTGCCAGCAGTCTATTTACGGGGGCCTACGAGCAGTACTTC	CASSLFTGAYEQYF
TRBV7-3	NA	NA	TRBJ2-1	TGTGCCAGCAGTACAGGGTTATACAATGAGCAGTTCTTC	CASSTGLYNEQFF
TRBV5-6	NA	NA	TRBJ2-3	TGTGCCAGCAGCTTGGTCATTACAGGGTCCACAGATACGCAGTATTTT	CASSLVITGSTDTQYF
TRBV19	TRBD1	NA	TRBJ2-7	TGTGCCAGTAGTATAGTCGGGACAGGGGGGTACGAGCAGTACTTC	CASSIVGTGGYEQYF
TRBV2	NA	few	TRBJ1-2	TGTGCCAGCACCGTCGACAGGTTCGATGGCTACACCTTC	CASTVDRFDGYTF
TRBV9	TRBD1	few	TRBJ2-2	TGTGCCAGCAGCGTAGGCCCGCCGGGACAGACGAGCTACACCGGGGAGCTGTTTTTT	CASSVGPPGQTSYTGELFF
TRBV7-2	TRBD2	NA	TRBJ2-7	TGTGCCAGCAGCTTGCTAGCGGGAATAGGCGAGCAGTACTTC	CASSLLAGIGEQYF
TRBV5-1	NA	NA	TRBJ2-7	TGCGCCAGCAGCTTGGATGGACAGCGAACCTACGAGCAGTACTTC	CASSLDGQRTYEQYF
TRBV28	NA	NA	TRBJ1-6	TGTGCCAGCAGTTCTTTAGAGGGCCTCCACTTT	CASSSLEGLHF